This TCR beta chain comes out of a study of blood T cell repertoires in COVID-19. Study context: Samples representing acute and convalescent COVID-19 were sourced from the United States, Italy and Spain. T cells, B-cell-depleted T cells, or PBMCs provided the cDNA or gDNA that served as material.

In the original analysis: Amplifying reference gene primers gave estimates of nucleated cell counts. Method: immunoSEQ multiplex PCR; TCRdb's copy keeps in-frame clones and lacks some. Clone size and V and J calls were adopted from that table, with D and trimming inferred from the DNA. The table records some 190,000 clones, just under 85% of them present only once. Unmatched junction bases numbered 12, after V lost 5 bases and J lost 5 bases. This CDR3 contains 16 residues. CDR1 LNHDA and CDR2 SQIVND come from the germline V gene (reference sequence). This sequence was found in a woman between 70 and 85 years old with active or convalescent COVID-19. Sequences were obtained from peripheral blood. The rearrangement links TRBV19 to TRBJ1-5; 7 bases are shared with TRBD1. The CDR3 region is CASSPYIDRVDQPQHF. DNA of the CDR3: TGTGCCAGTAGTCCATACATCGACAGGGTGGATCAGCCCCAGCATTTT.